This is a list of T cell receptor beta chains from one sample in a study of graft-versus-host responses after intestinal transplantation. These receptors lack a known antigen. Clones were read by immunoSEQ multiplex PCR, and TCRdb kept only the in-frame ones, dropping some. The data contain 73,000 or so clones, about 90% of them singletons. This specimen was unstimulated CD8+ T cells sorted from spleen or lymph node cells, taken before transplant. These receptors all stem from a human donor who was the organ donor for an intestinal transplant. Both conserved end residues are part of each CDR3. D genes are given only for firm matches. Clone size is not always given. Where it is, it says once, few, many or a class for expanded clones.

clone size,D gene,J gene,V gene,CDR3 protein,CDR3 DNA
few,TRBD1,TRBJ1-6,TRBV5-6,CASSLGGQGYNSPLHF,TGTGCCAGCAGCTTGGGAGGACAGGGTTATAATTCACCCCTCCACTTT
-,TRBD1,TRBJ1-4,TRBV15,CATRTGQGTNGNEKLFF,TGTGCCACCAGAACGGGACAGGGGACGAACGGCAACGAAAAACTGTTTTTT
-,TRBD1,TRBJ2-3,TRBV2,CASITRDRKPSLTTDTQYF,TGTGCCAGCATAACCCGGGACAGAAAACCTTCCCTAACCACAGATACGCAGTATTTT
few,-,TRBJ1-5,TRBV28,CASRAGTYSNQPQHF,TGTGCCAGCAGAGCCGGGACATATAGCAATCAGCCCCAGCATTTT
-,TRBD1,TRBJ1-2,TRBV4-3,CASSQDKDRGLGYTF,TGCGCCAGCAGCCAAGATAAGGACAGGGGGCTTGGCTACACCTTC
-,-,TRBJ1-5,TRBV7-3,CASSLDGGAGQPQHF,TGTGCCAGCAGCCTTGACGGCGGGGCTGGTCAGCCCCAGCATTTT
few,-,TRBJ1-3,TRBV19,CASNPGPGYGNTIYF,TGTGCCAGTAACCCTGGCCCAGGGTACGGAAACACCATATATTTT
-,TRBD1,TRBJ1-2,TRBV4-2,CASSQVQGADGYTF,TGTGCCAGCAGCCAAGTTCAGGGGGCGGATGGCTACACCTTC
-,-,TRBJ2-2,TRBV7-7,CASSLGSDTGELFF,TGTGCTAGCAGCTTAGGCTCGGACACCGGGGAGCTGTTTTTT
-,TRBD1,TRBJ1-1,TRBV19,CASSMGQGTEAFF,TGTGCCAGTAGTATGGGACAGGGCACTGAAGCTTTCTTT
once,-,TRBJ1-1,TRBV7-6,CASSSNSRWTEAFF,TGTGCCAGCAGTTCTAATTCCCGGTGGACTGAAGCTTTCTTT
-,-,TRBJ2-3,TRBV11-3,CASSLGAADTQYF,TGTGCCAGCAGCTTAGGAGCGGCAGATACGCAGTATTTT
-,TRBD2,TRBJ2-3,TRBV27,CASRPTSGGPDTQYF,TGTGCCAGCAGGCCGACTAGCGGGGGCCCAGATACGCAGTATTTT
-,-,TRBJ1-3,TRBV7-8,CASSLWSGTGNTIYF,TGTGCCAGCAGCCTTTGGTCCGGTACTGGAAACACCATATATTTT
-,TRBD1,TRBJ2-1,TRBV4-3,CASSLRQGSYNEQFF,TGCGCCAGCAGCCTCCGACAGGGGTCCTACAATGAGCAGTTCTTC
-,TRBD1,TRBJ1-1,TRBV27,CASSLLQGGNTEAFF,TGTGCCAGCAGTTTATTACAGGGGGGCAACACTGAAGCTTTCTTT
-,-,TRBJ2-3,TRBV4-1,CASSQEGPAGTDTQYF,TGCGCCAGCAGCCAAGAGGGCCCAGCGGGCACAGATACGCAGTATTTT